The 19 T cell receptor beta chains in this list originate from one sample, sequenced in a study of glioma-infiltrating T cells. Amplification of TCR alpha and beta CDR3 regions from RNA used iRepertoire nested multiplex PCR. MiXCR, run by TCRdb on the multiplex PCR reads, gives a single entry per CDR3 protein. The sample has approximately 120,000 distinct CDR3 sequences; roughly 24% are singletons. The sequenced sample consisted of glioma tissue, nonneoplastic brain tissue, or PBMCs (not recorded which). The receptor set was obtained from a human donor with low-grade glioma or glioblastoma, undergoing nonglioma brain surgery, or in good health (not recorded which).

As concerns this clonotype: A much larger clone differs from this one at a single base, so this may be a read error. The chain joins TRBV6-5 to TRBJ2-7, with D unclear. V dropped 2 bases and J dropped 3 bases, with 8 bases sitting between them. CDR3 length: 13 amino acids. In germline, CDR1 is MNHEY, CDR2 SVGAGI. As DNA, the CDR3 is TGTGCCAGCAGTTACGGGCAGAACTACGAGCAGTACTTC. Amino acids: CASSYGQNYEQYF.

This clonotype was recorded at least ten times. The rearrangement joins TRBV5-1 to TRBJ2-1; TRBD2 aligns across 7 bases. V gave up 1 base and J gave up 2 bases; unmatched junction bases: 6. Germline lookup yields CDR1 SGHRS and CDR2 YFSETQ. CDR3 length equals 16 residues. The CDR3 DNA follows: TGCGCCAGCAGCTTGAACGTAGCGGGCCCCTACAATGAGCAGTTCTTC. Protein: CASSLNVAGPYNEQFF. Based on the CDR3 plus reference TRBV5-1 and TRBJ2-1, the full variable domain is KAGVTQTPRYLIKTRGQQVTLSCSPISGHRSVSWYQQTPGQGLQFLFEYFSETQRNKGNFPGRFSGRQFSNSRSEMNVSTLELGDSALYLCASSLNVAGPYNEQFFGPGTRLTVL.

This clonotype has a handful of counts. The rearrangement uses TRBV9 and TRBJ1-1, with TRBD1 matching 10 bases. There are 15 residues in the CDR3. Losses at the gene ends were 4 bases for V and 6 bases for J; bases not matched to a gene: 9. The V gene's germline CDR1 is SGDLS and CDR2 YYNGEE. CDR3 region: CASSSWDRGGSEAFF. The DNA of the CDR3 is TGTGCCAGCAGCTCTTGGGACAGGGGAGGTTCTGAAGCTTTCTTT. Looking up the rest from reference TRBV9 and TRBJ1-1 gives the full variable domain: DSGVTQTPKHLITATGQRVTLRCSPRSGDLSVYWYQQSLDQGLQFLIQYYNGEERAKGNILERFSAQQFPDLHSELNLSSLELGDSALYFCASSSWDRGGSEAFFGQGTRLTVV.

This clonotype was picked up many times. The chain employs TRBV18 and TRBJ1-5; 10 bases line up with TRBD1. V was clipped by 6 bases and J by 3 bases; unmatched bases: 8. Germline lookup yields CDR1 KGHSH and CDR2 LQKENI. The CDR3 spans 16 residues. The CDR3 coding sequence is TGTGCCAGCTCCCCGGGACAGGGGTCCCCCAATCAGCCCCAGCATTTT. Amino acid sequence: CASSPGQGSPNQPQHF.

This clonotype has a handful of counts. This rearrangement joins TRBV5-4 to TRBJ2-5; 8 bases match TRBD1. CDR3 length: 16 residues. V dropped 0 bases and J dropped 5; count of bases not matched to a gene: 9. Germline V gives CDR1 SGHNT, CDR2 YYREEE (reference sequence). Written as DNA, the CDR3 is TGTGCCAGCAGCTTGGTGGGCAGGGGGCGAAGGGAGACCCAGTACTTC. Amino acid sequence: CASSLVGRGRRETQYF.

This clonotype was observed at least ten times. CDR3 DNA: TGTGCCAGCAGCTTAGCGACTGCTCGAACGGACTATGGCTACACCTTC. Amino acid sequence: CASSLATARTDYGYTF. The V and J genes are TRBV7-9 and TRBJ1-2; D is unresolved. CDR1 SEHNR and CDR2 FQNEAQ come from the germline V gene (reference sequence). V shed 0 bases and J shed 3 bases, with 14 bases lying between them. The CDR3 has 16 residues.

Turning to this clonotype: One end of the junction does not line up with germline, which may come from a read error. The CDR3 region has the DNA TGTGCCAGCACCTACCGGGGGCCGAACACTAAAGCTTTCTTT. Protein sequence: CASTYRGPNTKAFF. V and J are TRBV7-9 and TRBJ1-1; weak D call: TRBD1 (6 bases). Germline assignment: CDR1 SEHNR and CDR2 FQNEAQ (reference sequence). CDR3 size: 14 residues. The full variable domain, its missing parts supplied by reference TRBV7-9 and TRBJ1-1, is DTGVSQNPRHKITKRGQNVTFRCDPISEHNRLYWYRQTLGQGPEFLTYFQNEAQLEKSRLLSDRFSAERPKGSFSTLEIQRTEQGDSAMYLCASTYRGPNTKAFFGQGTRLTVV.

CDR3 sequence: CATTGTAESGNTIYF. CDR3 sequence (DNA): TGTGCCACAACCGGGACAGCAGAGTCTGGAAACACCATATATTTT. The chain carries TRBV10-3 and TRBJ1-3, with 7 bases that match TRBD1. V lost 10 bases, J lost 1 base, and 10 bases stayed unmatched. CDR1 is ENHRY and CDR2 is SYGVKD in the germline V gene. The CDR3 spans 15 residues.

Turning to this clonotype: One base away lies a much larger clone, so this may be a sequencing read error. V usage is TRBV7-2 and J usage is TRBJ1-2; a possible D gene is TRBD1 (6 bases). The germline V and J ends were trimmed by 7 bases and 5 bases, with 20 bases remaining between them. The CDR3 is made up of 15 amino acids. Germline loops: CDR1 SGHTA, CDR2 FQGNSA. The CDR3 DNA reads TGTGCCAGCACCCAGGGGTGTGCAGGGCGGTATGGCTACACCTTC. Translation gives CASTQGCAGRYGYTF.

As to this clonotype: This may arise from a read error, as a much more abundant clone is one base away. CDR3 residues: CAGTSWAGGPSNERYF. CDR3 sequence (DNA): TGTGCCGGCACCTCTTGGGCGGGAGGGCCAAGCAACGAGCGGTACTTC. The chain carries TRBV27 and TRBJ2-7, with 9 bases matching TRBD2. CDR3 length: 16 amino acids. Germline CDR1 reads MNHEY; CDR2 reads SMNVEV (reference sequence).

At least ten counts were recorded for this clonotype. V gene TRBV6-1 combines with J gene TRBJ1-5; D is unresolved. Germline loops: CDR1 MNHNS, CDR2 SASEGT. V shed 4 bases and J shed 1 base, with 8 bases lying between them. The CDR3 spans 14 residues. The CDR3 is CASSGSPSNQPQHF. In nucleotides, the CDR3 is TGTGCCAGCAGTGGATCGCCCAGCAATCAGCCCCAGCATTTT.

This clonotype was recorded at least ten times. The chain uses TRBV20-1 and TRBJ1-1; D may be TRBD1 (6 bases). Germline loops: CDR1 DFQATT, CDR2 SNEGSKA (reference sequence). V was pared by 0 bases and J by 3 bases, with 17 bases between. The CDR3 extends over 16 amino acids. The CDR3, as DNA: TGCAGTGCTAGAGATGCAGGGGATGGCAGTCACACTGAAGCTTTCTTT. It encodes CSARDAGDGSHTEAFF.

About this clonotype itself: Being one base from a much bigger clone, this may be a read error. The CDR3 DNA reads as TGTGCCAGCAGTCAAGGGGGAAGAAACACTGAAGCTTTCTTT. Translating gives CASSQGGRNTEAFF. This sequence joins TRBV28 and TRBJ1-1, with D maybe TRBD1 (6 bases). Germline CDR1 reads MDHEN; CDR2 reads SYDVKM. Trimming removed 5 bases at V and 2 bases at J, with 12 bases between. This CDR3 region has 14 residues.

The chain has TRBV5-4 and TRBJ1-4; TRBD1 is a possible D gene (6 bases). V shed 5 bases and J shed 4 bases, with 9 bases lying between them. Germline assignment: CDR1 SGHNT and CDR2 YYREEE (reference sequence). The CDR3 extends over 13 amino acids. The CDR3 DNA follows: TGTGCCAGCAGATCGGACAGTAATGAAAAACTGTTTTTT. Translating gives CASRSDSNEKLFF.

J is TRBJ2-1 and V is TRBV5-1; D ambiguous. From germline, CDR1 is SGHRS and CDR2 YFSETQ. V was shortened by 6 bases and J by 2 bases, with 15 bases between the two germline ends. The CDR3 runs to 15 residues. The DNA of the CDR3 is TGCGCCAGCAACCCGGCGTCTTGGACCTACAATGAGCAGTTCTTC. Translation: CASNPASWTYNEQFF.

As for this clonotype: This may be a read error: a much more frequent sequence differs by one nucleotide. The J gene is TRBJ2-5, the V gene TRBV19, with a possible D match to TRBD1 (6 bases). The CDR3 is 12 residues long. Germline assignment: CDR1 LNHDA and CDR2 SQIVND (reference sequence). V dropped 5 bases and J dropped 11 bases, with 15 bases sitting between them. The CDR3 DNA reads as TGTGCCAGTAGTCAGGGGTACGGTGAGCAGTACTTC. It yields the protein CASSQGYGEQYF.

This clonotype was counted a few times. A clone one base away is much larger, so this may be a read error. The chain is built from TRBV20-1 and TRBJ2-3, with D possibly being TRBD1 (6 bases). The CDR3 contains 14 residues. CDR1 is DFQATT, CDR2 SNEGSKA, per germline (reference sequence). The DNA for the CDR3 is TGCGGTGCTAGAGGTGTACAGGGTTCAGATACGCAGTATTTT. This encodes CGARGVQGSDTQYF.

This clonotype was counted many times. The chain has TRBV20-1 and TRBJ2-4; D gene ambiguous. CDR1 DFQATT and CDR2 SNEGSKA come from the germline V gene (reference sequence). V lost 0 bases to trimming and J lost 0 bases, with 9 bases between them. The CDR3 is 15 residues long. The DNA for the CDR3 is TGCAGTGCTAGAGAAGCCACCCTAGCCAAAAACATTCAGTACTTC. It specifies CSAREATLAKNIQYF.

For this clonotype: Given a much more abundant clone one base away, this may be a read error. Given the absence of the conserved phenylalanine or tryptophan at the CDR3 end, a read error is likely. The chain is built from TRBV20-1 and TRBJ2-7; 7 positions match TRBD1. Germline lookup yields CDR1 DFQATT and CDR2 SNEGSKA (reference sequence). There are 13 residues in the CDR3. Losses at the gene ends were 6 bases for V and 2 bases for J; bases not matched to a gene: 7. CDR3 sequence (DNA): TGCAGTGCCATGGACAGGAACACCTACGAGCAGTACTTA. This translates into CSAMDRNTYEQYL.